This T cell receptor (beta chain) was sequenced during a study of CD8 T cells in Susac syndrome. Study results and caveats: As the study acknowledged, the number of individuals in its TCR sequencing and HLA analysis was relatively small.

Germline assignment: CDR1 MDHEN and CDR2 SYDVKM. The ends were cut back, 6 bases at V and 4 bases at J, with 19 bases in the middle. The length of the CDR3 is 16 residues. Controls were healthy donors chosen to match patients in age and sex. The CD8+ and CD4+ T cells were negatively isolated, with the TEMRA cells enriched by FACS. As for this clonotype: Its antigen is not known.

An amount of RNA that ranged from about 0.45 to 1 ug was reverse transcribed with random hexamers. An immunoSEQ multiplex PCR generated amplified TCR beta CDR3 products spanning 54 Vbeta and 13 Jbeta. TCRdb reprocessed the immunoSEQ multiplex PCR reads via MiXCR and lists one record per CDR3 protein. Here the sample spans over 95,000 distinct CDR3 sequences, 92% being singletons. Sequencing was performed on CD4+ T cells from PBMCs. This chain links TRBV28 with TRBJ1-5, with D uncertain. This clonotype originated in a human donor in good health. This chain's CDR3 is CASSSLSRLGNQPQHF. For the CDR3, the DNA is TGTGCCAGCAGCTCTCTATCCCGACTGGGTAATCAGCCCCAGCATTTT.